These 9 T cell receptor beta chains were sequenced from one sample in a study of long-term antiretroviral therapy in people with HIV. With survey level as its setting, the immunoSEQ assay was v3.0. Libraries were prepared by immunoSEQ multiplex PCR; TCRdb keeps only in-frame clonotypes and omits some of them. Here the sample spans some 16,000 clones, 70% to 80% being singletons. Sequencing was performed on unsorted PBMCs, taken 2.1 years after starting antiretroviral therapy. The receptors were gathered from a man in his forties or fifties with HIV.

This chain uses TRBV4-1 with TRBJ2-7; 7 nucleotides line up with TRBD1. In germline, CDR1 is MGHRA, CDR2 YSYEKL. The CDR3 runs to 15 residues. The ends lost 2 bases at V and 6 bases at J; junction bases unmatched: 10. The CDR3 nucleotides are TGCGCCAGCAGCCAATCGACAGGGTCGTTTGGCGAGCAGTACTTC. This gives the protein CASSQSTGSFGEQYF.

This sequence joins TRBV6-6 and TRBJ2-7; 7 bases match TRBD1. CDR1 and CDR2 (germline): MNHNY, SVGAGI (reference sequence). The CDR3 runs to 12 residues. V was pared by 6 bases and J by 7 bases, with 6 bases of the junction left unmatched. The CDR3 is CASSPDREEQYF. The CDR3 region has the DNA TGTGCCAGCAGCCCCGACAGGGAGGAGCAGTACTTC.

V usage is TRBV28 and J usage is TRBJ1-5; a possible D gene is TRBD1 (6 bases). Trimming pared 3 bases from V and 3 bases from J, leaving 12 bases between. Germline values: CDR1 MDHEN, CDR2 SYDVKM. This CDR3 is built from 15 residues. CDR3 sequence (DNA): TGTGCCAGCAGTTTTAGTGGGGGCTTCAATCAGCCCCAGCATTTT. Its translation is CASSFSGGFNQPQHF.

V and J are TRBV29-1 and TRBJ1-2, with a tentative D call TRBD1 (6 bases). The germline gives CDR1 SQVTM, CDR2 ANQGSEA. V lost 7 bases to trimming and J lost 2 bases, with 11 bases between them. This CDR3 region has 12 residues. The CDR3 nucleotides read TGCAGCGGGATGGGACAAAACTATGGCTACACCTTC. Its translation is CSGMGQNYGYTF.

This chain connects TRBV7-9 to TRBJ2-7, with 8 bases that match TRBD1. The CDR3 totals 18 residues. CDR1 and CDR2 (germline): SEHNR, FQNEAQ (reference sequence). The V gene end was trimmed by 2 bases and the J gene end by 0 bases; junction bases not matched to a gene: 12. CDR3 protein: CASSLRTGQGDYSYEQYF. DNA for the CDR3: TGTGCCAGCAGCTTACGCACTGGACAGGGAGATTACTCCTACGAGCAGTACTTC.

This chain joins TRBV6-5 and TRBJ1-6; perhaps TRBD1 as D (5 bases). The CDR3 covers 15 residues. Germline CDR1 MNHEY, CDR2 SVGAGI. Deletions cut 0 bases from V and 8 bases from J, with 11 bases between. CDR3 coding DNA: TGTGCCAGCAGTTACTCCGAGACAGCGCATTCACCCCTCCACTTT. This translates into CASSYSETAHSPLHF.

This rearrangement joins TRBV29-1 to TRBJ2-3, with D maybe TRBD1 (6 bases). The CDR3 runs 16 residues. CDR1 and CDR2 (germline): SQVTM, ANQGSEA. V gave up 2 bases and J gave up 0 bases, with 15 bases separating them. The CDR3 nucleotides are TGCAGCGTTGAAATTATCAAGACAGGAAGCACAGATACGCAGTATTTT. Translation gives CSVEIIKTGSTDTQYF.

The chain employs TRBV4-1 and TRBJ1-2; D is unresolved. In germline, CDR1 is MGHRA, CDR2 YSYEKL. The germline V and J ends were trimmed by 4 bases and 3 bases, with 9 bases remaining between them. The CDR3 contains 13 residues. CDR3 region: CASSPGNYYGYTF. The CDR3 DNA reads TGCGCCAGCAGCCCCGGGAACTACTATGGCTACACCTTC.

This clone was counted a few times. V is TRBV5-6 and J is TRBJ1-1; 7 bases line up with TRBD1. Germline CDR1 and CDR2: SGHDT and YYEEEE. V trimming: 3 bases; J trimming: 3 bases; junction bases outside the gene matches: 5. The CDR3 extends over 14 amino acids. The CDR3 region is CASSSDRRHTEAFF. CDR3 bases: TGTGCCAGCAGCTCGGACAGGAGGCACACTGAAGCTTTCTTT.